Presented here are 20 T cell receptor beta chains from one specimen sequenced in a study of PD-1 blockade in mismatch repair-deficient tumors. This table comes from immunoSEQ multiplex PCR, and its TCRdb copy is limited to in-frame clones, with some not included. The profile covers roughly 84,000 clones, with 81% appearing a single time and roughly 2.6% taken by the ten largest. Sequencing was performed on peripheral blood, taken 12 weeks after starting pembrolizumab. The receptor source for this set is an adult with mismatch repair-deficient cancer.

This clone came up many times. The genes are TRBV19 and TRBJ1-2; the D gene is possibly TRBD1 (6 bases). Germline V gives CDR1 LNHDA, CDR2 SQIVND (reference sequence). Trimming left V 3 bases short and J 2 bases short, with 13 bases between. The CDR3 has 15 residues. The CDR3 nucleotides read TGTGCCAGTAGTATCAAGGGGGAAGGGAACTATGGCTACACCTTC. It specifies CASSIKGEGNYGYTF.

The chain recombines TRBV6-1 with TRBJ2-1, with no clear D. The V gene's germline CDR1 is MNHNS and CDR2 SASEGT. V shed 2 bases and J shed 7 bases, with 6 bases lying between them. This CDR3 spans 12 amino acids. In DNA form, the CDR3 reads TGTGCCAGCAGTGAACTCGGGAATGAGCAGTTCTTC. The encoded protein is CASSELGNEQFF.

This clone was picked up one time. The DNA for the CDR3 is TGCGCCAGCAGTAAGGGGAACACTGAAGCTTTCTTT. Protein: CASSKGNTEAFF. The chain recombines TRBV5-1 with TRBJ1-1; D call uncertain. The CDR3 extends over 12 amino acids. V dropped 5 bases and J dropped 1 base, with 6 bases sitting between them. Per germline, CDR1 SGHRS and CDR2 YFSETQ.

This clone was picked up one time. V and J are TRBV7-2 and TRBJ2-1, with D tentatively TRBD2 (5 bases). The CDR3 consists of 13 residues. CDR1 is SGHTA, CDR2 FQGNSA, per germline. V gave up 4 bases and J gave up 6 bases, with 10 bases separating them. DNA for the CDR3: TGTGCCAGCAGCTATCGACGGGGCAATGAGCAGTTCTTC. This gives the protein CASSYRRGNEQFF. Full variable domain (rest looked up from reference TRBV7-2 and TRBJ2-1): GAGVSQSPSNKVTEKGKDVELRCDPISGHTALYWYRQSLGQGLEFLIYFQGNSAPDKSGLPSDRFSAERTGGSVSTLTIQRTQQEDSAVYLCASSYRRGNEQFFGPGTRLTVL.

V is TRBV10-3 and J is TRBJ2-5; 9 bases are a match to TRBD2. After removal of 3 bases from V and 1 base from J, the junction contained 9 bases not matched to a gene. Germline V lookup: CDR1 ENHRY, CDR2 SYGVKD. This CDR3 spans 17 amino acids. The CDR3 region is CAISDGQAGGPQETQYF. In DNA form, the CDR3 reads TGTGCCATCAGTGACGGGCAAGCGGGAGGTCCCCAAGAGACCCAGTACTTC.

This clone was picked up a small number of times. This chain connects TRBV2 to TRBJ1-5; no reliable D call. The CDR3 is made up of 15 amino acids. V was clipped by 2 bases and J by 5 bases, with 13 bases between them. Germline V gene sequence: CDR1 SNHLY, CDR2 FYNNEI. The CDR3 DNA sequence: TGTGCCAGCAGTGAAACACCCAGATGGGATCAGCCCCAGCATTTT. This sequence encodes CASSETPRWDQPQHF.

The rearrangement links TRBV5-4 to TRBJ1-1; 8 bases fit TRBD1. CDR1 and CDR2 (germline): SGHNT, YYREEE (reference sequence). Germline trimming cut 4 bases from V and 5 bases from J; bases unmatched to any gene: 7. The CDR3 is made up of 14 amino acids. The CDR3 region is CASSLDRALTEAFF. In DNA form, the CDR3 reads TGTGCCAGCAGCCTGGACAGGGCATTGACTGAAGCTTTCTTT.

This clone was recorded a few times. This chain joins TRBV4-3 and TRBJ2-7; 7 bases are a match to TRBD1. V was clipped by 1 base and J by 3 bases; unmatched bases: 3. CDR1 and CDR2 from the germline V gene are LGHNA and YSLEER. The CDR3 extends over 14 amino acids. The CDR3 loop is CASSQGQGSYEQYF. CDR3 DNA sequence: TGCGCCAGCAGCCAAGGACAGGGTAGCTACGAGCAGTACTTC.

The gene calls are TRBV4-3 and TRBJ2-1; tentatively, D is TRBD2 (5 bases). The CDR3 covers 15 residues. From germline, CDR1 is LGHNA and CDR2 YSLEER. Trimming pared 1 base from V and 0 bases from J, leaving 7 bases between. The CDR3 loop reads CASSQGTYSYNEQFF. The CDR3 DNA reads TGCGCCAGCAGCCAAGGGACTTACTCCTACAATGAGCAGTTCTTC.

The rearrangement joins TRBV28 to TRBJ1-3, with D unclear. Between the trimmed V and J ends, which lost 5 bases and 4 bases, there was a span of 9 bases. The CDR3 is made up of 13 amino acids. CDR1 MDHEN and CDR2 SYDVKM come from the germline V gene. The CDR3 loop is CASSPPGGNTIYF. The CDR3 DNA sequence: TGTGCCAGCAGTCCCCCAGGAGGAAACACCATATATTTT.

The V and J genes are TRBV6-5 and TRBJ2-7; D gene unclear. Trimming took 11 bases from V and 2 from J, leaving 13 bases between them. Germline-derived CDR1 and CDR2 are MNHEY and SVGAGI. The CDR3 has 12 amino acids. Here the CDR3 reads CAARSNTYEQYF. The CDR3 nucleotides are TGTGCCGCCCGGAGTAACACCTACGAGCAGTACTTC.

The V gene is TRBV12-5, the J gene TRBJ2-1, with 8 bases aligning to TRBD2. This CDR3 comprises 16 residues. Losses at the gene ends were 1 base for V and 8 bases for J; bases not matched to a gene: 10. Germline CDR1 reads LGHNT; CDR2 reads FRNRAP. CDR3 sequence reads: CASGLGPGLGKDEQFF. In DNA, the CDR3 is TGTGCTAGTGGTTTGGGGCCGGGACTAGGCAAGGATGAGCAGTTCTTC.

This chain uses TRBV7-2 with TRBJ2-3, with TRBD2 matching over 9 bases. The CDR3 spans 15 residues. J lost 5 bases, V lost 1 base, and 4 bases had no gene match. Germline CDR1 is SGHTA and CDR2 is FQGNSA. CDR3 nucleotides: TGTGCCAGCAGCTTAGGACTAGCGGAGTTAGATACGCAGTATTTT. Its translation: CASSLGLAELDTQYF.

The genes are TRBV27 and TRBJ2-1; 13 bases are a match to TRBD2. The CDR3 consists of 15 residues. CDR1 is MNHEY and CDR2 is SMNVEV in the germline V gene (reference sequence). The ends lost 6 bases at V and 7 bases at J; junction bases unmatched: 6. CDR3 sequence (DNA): TGTGCCAGCAGGCTTACTAGCGGGAGGGTGAATGAGCAGTTCTTC. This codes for CASRLTSGRVNEQFF.

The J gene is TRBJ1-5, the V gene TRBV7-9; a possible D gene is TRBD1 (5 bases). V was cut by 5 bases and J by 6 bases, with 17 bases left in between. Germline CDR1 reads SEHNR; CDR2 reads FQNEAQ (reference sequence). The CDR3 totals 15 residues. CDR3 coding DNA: TGTGCCAGCAGCCCAGGGCGAGGGTCAGGTCAGCCCCAGCATTTT. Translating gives CASSPGRGSGQPQHF.

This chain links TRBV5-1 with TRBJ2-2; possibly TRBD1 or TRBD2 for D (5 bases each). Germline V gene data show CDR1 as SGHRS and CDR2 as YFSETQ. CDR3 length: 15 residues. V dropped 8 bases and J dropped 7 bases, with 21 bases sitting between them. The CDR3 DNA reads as TGCGCCAGTAATGCAGGGACCAGCCTGTTCGGGGAGCTGTTTTTT. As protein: CASNAGTSLFGELFF.

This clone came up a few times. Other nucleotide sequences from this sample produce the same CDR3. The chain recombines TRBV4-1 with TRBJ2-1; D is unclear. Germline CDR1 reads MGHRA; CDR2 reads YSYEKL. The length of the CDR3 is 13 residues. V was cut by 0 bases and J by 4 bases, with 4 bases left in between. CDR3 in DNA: TGCGCCAGCAGCCAAGACCCTTACAATGAGCAGTTCTTC. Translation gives CASSQDPYNEQFF.

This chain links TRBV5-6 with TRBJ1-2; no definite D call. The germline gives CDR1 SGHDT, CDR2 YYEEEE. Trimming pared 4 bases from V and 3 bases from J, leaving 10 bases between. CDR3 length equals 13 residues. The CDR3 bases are TGTGCCAGCAGCGTCGGGAGTGACTATGGCTACACCTTC. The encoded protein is CASSVGSDYGYTF.

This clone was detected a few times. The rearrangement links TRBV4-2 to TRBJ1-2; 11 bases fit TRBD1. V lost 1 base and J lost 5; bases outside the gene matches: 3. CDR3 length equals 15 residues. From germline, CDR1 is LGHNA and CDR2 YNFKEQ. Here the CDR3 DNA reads TGTGCCAGCAGCCAAGTTGGACAGGGGGCATATGGCTACACCTTC. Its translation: CASSQVGQGAYGYTF.

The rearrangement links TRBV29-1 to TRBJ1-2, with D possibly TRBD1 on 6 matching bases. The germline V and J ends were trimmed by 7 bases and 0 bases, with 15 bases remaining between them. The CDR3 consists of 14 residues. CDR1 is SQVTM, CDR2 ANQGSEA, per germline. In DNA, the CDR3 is TGCAGCGCCCGGGGGCAGTACTCTAACTATGGCTACACCTTC. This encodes CSARGQYSNYGYTF. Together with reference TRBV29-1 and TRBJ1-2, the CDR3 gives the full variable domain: SAVISQKPSRDICQRGTSLTIQCQVDSQVTMMFWYRQQPGQSLTLIATANQGSEATYESGFVIDKFPISRPNLTFSTLTVSNMSPEDSSIYLCSARGQYSNYGYTFGSGTRLTVV.